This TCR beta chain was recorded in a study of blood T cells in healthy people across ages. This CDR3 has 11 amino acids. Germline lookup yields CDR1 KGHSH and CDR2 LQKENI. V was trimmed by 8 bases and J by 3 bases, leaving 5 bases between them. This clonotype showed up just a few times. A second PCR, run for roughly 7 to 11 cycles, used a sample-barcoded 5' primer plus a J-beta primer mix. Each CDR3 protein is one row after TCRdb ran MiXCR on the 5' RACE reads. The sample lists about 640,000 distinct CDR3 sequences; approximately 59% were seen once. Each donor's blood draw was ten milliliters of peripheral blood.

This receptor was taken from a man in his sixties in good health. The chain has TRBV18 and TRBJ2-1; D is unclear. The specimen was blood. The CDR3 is CASADYNEQFF. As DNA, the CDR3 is TGTGCCAGCGCGGACTACAATGAGCAGTTCTTC.